A single sample gave rise to the 16 T cell receptor beta chains below, sequenced in a study of T cell responses to AZD1222 COVID-19 vaccine. Produced via immunoSEQ multiplex PCR; TCRdb's table is partial and in-frame only. The data show 130,000 to 150,000 clones, approximately 90% seen once. Sequenced material: peripheral blood, taken on day 0 of MenACWY control vaccination. The origin of the receptors is an adult in good health.

V is TRBV19 and J is TRBJ1-5, with TRBD1 matching over 8 bases. Trimming cost V 7 bases and J 0 bases; bases outside gene matches: 5. The germline CDR1 and CDR2 sequences are LNHDA and SQIVND (reference sequence). There are 15 residues in the CDR3. CDR3 bases: TGTGCCAGTACGACAGGGGTCCTTAGCAATCAGCCCCAGCATTTT. Protein: CASTTGVLSNQPQHF.

The chain combines TRBV4-1 with TRBJ1-1; D uncertain. The CDR3 has 16 amino acids. CDR1 and CDR2 (germline): MGHRA, YSYEKL. The germline V and J ends were trimmed by 3 bases and 5 bases, with 19 bases remaining between them. This chain's CDR3 is CASSHPNPGRKTEAFF. CDR3 DNA: TGCGCCAGCAGCCATCCAAACCCGGGTAGGAAGACTGAAGCTTTCTTT.

The chain uses TRBV24-1 and TRBJ2-5, with TRBD1 matching over 7 bases. The germline gives CDR1 KGHDR, CDR2 SFDVKD. The junction had 7 bases not matched to a gene; V was cut back by 2 bases and J by 5 bases. This CDR3 is built from 15 residues. CDR3 sequence reads: CATSDSDRAGETQYF. In DNA, the CDR3 is TGTGCCACCAGTGATTCAGACAGGGCGGGTGAGACCCAGTACTTC.

CDR3 coding DNA: TGTGCCAGCAGCGGGGGACCGACCCATAGCAATCAGCCCCAGCATTTT. Its translation: CASSGGPTHSNQPQHF. The chain joins TRBV3-1 (or the pseudogene TRBV3-2) to TRBJ1-5, with D perhaps matching TRBD1 (5 bases). CDR3 size: 16 residues. CDR1 and CDR2 (germline): LGHDT, YNNKEL (reference sequence). V shed 5 bases and J shed 0 bases, with 14 bases lying between them.

The genes are TRBV2 and TRBJ2-1; D may be TRBD1 or TRBD2 (5 bases each). Between the trimmed V and J ends, which lost 1 base and 0 bases, there was a span of 7 bases. This CDR3 comprises 15 residues. Germline assignment: CDR1 SNHLY and CDR2 FYNNEI. The CDR3 bases are TGTGCCAGCAGTGAAGAGGGGAGCTCCTACAATGAGCAGTTCTTC. Translated, it gives CASSEEGSSYNEQFF.

The gene calls are TRBV19 and TRBJ2-7; 11 bases agree with TRBD1. CDR3 length equals 13 residues. Germline trimming cut 7 bases from V and 6 bases from J; bases unmatched to any gene: 5. CDR1 and CDR2 (germline): LNHDA, SQIVND (reference sequence). DNA for the CDR3: TGTGCCAGTAAAGGACAGGGGGCGGGCGAGCAGTACTTC. As protein: CASKGQGAGEQYF. Full variable domain (outside the CDR3, taken from reference TRBV19 and TRBJ2-7): DGGITQSPKYLFRKEGQNVTLSCEQNLNHDAMYWYRQDPGQGLRLIYYSQIVNDFQKGDIAEGYSVSREKKESFPLTVTSAQKNPTAFYLCASKGQGAGEQYFGPGTRLTVT.

Regarding this clone: Other DNA sequences in this sample translate to the same CDR3. This chain uses TRBV7-2 with TRBJ1-5; 7 bases map to TRBD1. This CDR3 contains 13 residues. Germline assignment: CDR1 SGHTA and CDR2 FQGNSA. Losses at the gene ends were 5 bases for V and 4 bases for J; bases not matched to a gene: 2. The CDR3 coding sequence is TGTGCCAGCAGCCCGGACAGGAATCAGCCCCAGCATTTT. Amino acids: CASSPDRNQPQHF.

The chain employs TRBV7-9 and TRBJ1-2; D is possibly TRBD1 (6 bases). This CDR3 is built from 15 residues. Germline lookup yields CDR1 SEHNR and CDR2 FQNEAQ (reference sequence). Between the trimmed V and J ends, which lost 5 bases and 6 bases, there was a span of 19 bases. The CDR3 DNA follows: TGTGCCAGCAGCCCATCAAGGGGGGGCGATAATGGCTACACCTTC. It encodes CASSPSRGGDNGYTF.

This clone showed up just once. A read error may produce the germline difference seen at one junction end. The chain links TRBV5-1 to TRBJ2-7; 11 nucleotides align to TRBD2. The CDR3 length is 15 residues. Per germline, CDR1 SGHRS and CDR2 YFSETQ. The CDR3 bases are TGCACCAGCAGCTCACTAGCGGGAGATACCTACGAGCAGTACTTC. Protein: CTSSSLAGDTYEQYF.

The chain couples TRBV27 to TRBJ2-1; 7 bases fit TRBD2. The V gene's germline CDR1 is MNHEY and CDR2 SMNVEV (reference sequence). J was trimmed by 3 bases and V by 5 bases; bases with no gene match: 7. CDR3 length: 15 amino acids. The CDR3, as DNA: TGTGCCAGCAGTGTGACGGGACTATACTACAATGAGCAGTTCTTC. Its translation is CASSVTGLYYNEQFF.

The chain has TRBV2 and TRBJ1-5; 7 bases agree with TRBD1. The CDR3 has 17 amino acids. CDR1 is SNHLY, CDR2 FYNNEI, per germline. V dropped 2 bases and J dropped 6; count of bases not matched to a gene: 13. In DNA form, the CDR3 reads TGTGCCAGCAGTGAAATTCTAGAGTTAGAGGGGGCTCAGCCCCAGCATTTT. Protein sequence: CASSEILELEGAQPQHF.

The genes are TRBV14 and TRBJ1-1; TRBD1 aligns across 9 bases. This CDR3 has 14 amino acids. Germline V gene lookup returns CDR1 SGHDN and CDR2 FVKESK. Trimming removed 6 bases from V and 6 bases from J; junction bases left unmatched: 8. CDR3 amino acids: CASSRDRGIAEAFF. CDR3 DNA sequence: TGTGCCAGCAGTCGAGACAGGGGGATCGCTGAAGCTTTCTTT. Filled out from reference TRBV14 and TRBJ1-1, the complete variable domain reads EAGVTQFPSHSVIEKGQTVTLRCDPISGHDNLYWYRRVMGKEIKFLLHFVKESKQDESGMPNNRFLAERTGGTYSTLKVQPAELEDSGVYFCASSRDRGIAEAFFGQGTRLTVV.

J is TRBJ1-1 and V is TRBV28; 8 bases align to TRBD1. CDR1 is MDHEN, CDR2 SYDVKM, per germline. Trimming removed 4 bases from V and 8 bases from J; junction bases left unmatched: 3. The length of the CDR3 is 12 residues. CDR3 DNA sequence: TGTGCCAGCAGTTGGACAGGGTCGGAAGCTTTCTTT. Amino acids: CASSWTGSEAFF.

This clone showed up just a few times. The chain couples TRBV6-5 to TRBJ2-3; D is unclear. Germline CDR1 is MNHEY and CDR2 is SVGAGI. The CDR3 is made up of 10 amino acids. V lost 6 bases to trimming and J lost 14 bases, with 12 bases between them. CDR3 in amino acids: CASRPSRLYF. For the CDR3, the DNA is TGTGCCAGCAGGCCCTCAAGGCTGTATTTT.

This rearrangement joins TRBV30 to TRBJ1-3; D unclear. Per germline, CDR1 GTSNPN and CDR2 SVGIG (reference sequence). The CDR3 totals 14 residues. V shed 4 bases and J shed 0 bases, with 10 bases lying between them. The CDR3 sequence is CAWNPTISGNTIYF. The CDR3 nucleotides read TGTGCCTGGAACCCTACGATCTCTGGAAACACCATATATTTT.

The V and J genes are TRBV6-1 and TRBJ2-1; 8 bases are shared with TRBD1. Germline lookup yields CDR1 MNHNS and CDR2 SASEGT. The CDR3 extends over 16 amino acids. The ends lost 2 bases at V and 4 bases at J; junction bases unmatched: 7. The chain's CDR3 is CASSETPGQVYNEQFF. The CDR3 DNA is TGTGCCAGCAGTGAAACTCCGGGACAGGTATACAATGAGCAGTTCTTC.